This TCR beta chain was identified during a study of graft-versus-host responses after intestinal transplantation. Across the whole study: Multivisceral, liver-intestinal, or isolated intestinal transplants were performed in recipients. All recipients were given anti-thymocyte globulin induction, and tacrolimus and steroids were then administered for 3 to 4 years.

The CDR3 has 14 residues. Unmatched junction bases numbered 5, after V lost 5 bases and J lost 2 bases. The germline gives CDR1 MNHEY, CDR2 SMNVEV (reference sequence). Profiling relied on immunoSEQ multiplex PCR, and the TCRdb table lists in-frame clones only, not all of them. The sample shows about 93,000 clones, about 93% of them seen only once. Overall study findings and caveats: Among circulating GvH clones, peak levels were associated with early post-transplant declines in HvG clones. Recipient marrow contained GvH clones, some of which appeared first in ileum or blood.

In regard to this clone: Its target is not known.

The chain has TRBV27 and TRBJ2-7; 8 nucleotides align to TRBD2. This TCR was sampled from a human donor who received an intestinal transplant. The specimen was unstimulated CD8+ T cells sorted from spleen or lymph node cells, collected before intestinal transplant. The CDR3, as DNA: TGTGCCAGCAGTACCGGGGGGGCTACCTACGAGCAGTACTTC. Protein product: CASSTGGATYEQYF.